This T cell receptor (beta chain) was observed in a study of blood T cell repertoires in COVID-19. Study-wide background: COVID-19 samples, acute and convalescent, were from the United States, Italy and Spain. From T cells, B-cell-depleted T cells, or PBMCs came the material, which was cDNA or gDNA.

The CDR3 runs to 14 residues. The junction had 4 bases not matched to a gene; V was cut back by 6 bases and J by 2 bases. Per germline, CDR1 SEHNR and CDR2 FQNEAQ (reference sequence). Original methodology: Cell counts per sample came from amplifying reference gene primers. Clones were sequenced by immunoSEQ multiplex PCR, and TCRdb holds only the in-frame ones, with some missing. That table furnishes V, J and clone size, whereas the DNA furnished D and trimming. The sample has some 76,000 clones, 91% seen once. Material: peripheral blood. The chain recombines TRBV7-9 with TRBJ2-7; 10 bases agree with TRBD1. The clonotype was recovered from a human donor in a cohort sampled during active COVID-19. The CDR3 reads CASSRQGATYEQYF. CDR3 DNA sequence: TGTGCCAGCAGTCGACAGGGGGCCACCTACGAGCAGTACTTC.